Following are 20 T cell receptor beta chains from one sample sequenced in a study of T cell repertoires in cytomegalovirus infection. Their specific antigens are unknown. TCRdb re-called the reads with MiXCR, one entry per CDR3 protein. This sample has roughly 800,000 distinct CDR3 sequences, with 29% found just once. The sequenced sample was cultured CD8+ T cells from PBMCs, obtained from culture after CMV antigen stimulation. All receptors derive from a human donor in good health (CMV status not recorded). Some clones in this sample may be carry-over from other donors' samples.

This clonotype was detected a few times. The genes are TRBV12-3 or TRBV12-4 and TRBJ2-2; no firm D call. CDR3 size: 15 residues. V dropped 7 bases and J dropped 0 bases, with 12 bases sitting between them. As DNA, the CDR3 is TGTGCCAGCAACAATCAACAGCCGAACACCGGGGAGCTGTTTTTT. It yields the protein CASNNQQPNTGELFF.

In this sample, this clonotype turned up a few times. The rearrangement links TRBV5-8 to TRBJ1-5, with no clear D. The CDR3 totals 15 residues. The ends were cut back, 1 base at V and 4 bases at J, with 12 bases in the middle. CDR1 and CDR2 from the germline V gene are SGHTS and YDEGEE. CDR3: CASSLTPAMNQPQHF. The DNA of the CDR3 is TGTGCCAGCAGCTTGACACCAGCGATGAATCAGCCCCAGCATTTT.

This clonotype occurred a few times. The CDR3 sequence: CASTPLQDYYEQFF. Here the CDR3 DNA reads TGTGCCAGCACCCCCCTCCAGGATTACTATGAGCAGTTCTTC. J is TRBJ2-1 and V is TRBV7-8; D is uncertain. This CDR3 has 14 residues. The germline CDR1 and CDR2 sequences are SGHVS and FQNEAQ. V dropped 7 bases and J dropped 8 bases, with 18 bases sitting between them.

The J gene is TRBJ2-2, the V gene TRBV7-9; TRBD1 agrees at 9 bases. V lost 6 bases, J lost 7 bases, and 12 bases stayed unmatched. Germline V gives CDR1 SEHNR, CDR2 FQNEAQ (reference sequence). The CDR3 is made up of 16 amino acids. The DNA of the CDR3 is TGTGCCAGCAGAGTCGAAGGACAGGGGATCAGCGGGGAGCTGTTTTTT. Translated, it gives CASRVEGQGISGELFF.

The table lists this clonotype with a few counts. The CDR3 reads CASSLEHGSYEQYV. The CDR3 DNA is TGTGCCAGCAGCTTAGAACACGGCTCCTACGAGCAGTACGTC. The chain combines TRBV7-9 with TRBJ2-7; D gene uncertain. Germline V gene sequence: CDR1 SEHNR, CDR2 FQNEAQ (reference sequence). Between the trimmed V and J ends, which lost 1 base and 0 bases, there was a span of 7 bases. This CDR3 has 14 residues.

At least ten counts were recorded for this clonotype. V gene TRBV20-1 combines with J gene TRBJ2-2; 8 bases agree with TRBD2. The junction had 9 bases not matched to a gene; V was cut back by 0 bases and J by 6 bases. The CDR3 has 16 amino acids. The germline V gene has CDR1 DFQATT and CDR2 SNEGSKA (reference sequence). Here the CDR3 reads CSARDNVGGGAGELFF. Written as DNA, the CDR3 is TGCAGTGCTAGAGATAACGTCGGGGGGGGCGCCGGGGAGCTGTTTTTT.

In DNA form, the CDR3 reads TGCGCCAGCAGCCAAGTTACGGCCGAGAATGAAAAACTGTTTTTT. The encoded protein is CASSQVTAENEKLFF. The V gene is TRBV4-1, the J gene TRBJ1-4; D unresolved. In germline, CDR1 is MGHRA, CDR2 YSYEKL. Trimming removed 1 base at V and 5 bases at J, with 11 bases between. The CDR3 extends over 15 amino acids.

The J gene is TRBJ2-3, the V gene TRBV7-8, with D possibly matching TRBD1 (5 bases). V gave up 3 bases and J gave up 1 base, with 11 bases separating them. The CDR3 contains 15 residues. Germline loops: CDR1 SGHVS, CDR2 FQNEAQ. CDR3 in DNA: TGTGCCAGCAGCTTCTGGGGCACCCGCACAGATACGCAGTATTTT. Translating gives CASSFWGTRTDTQYF.

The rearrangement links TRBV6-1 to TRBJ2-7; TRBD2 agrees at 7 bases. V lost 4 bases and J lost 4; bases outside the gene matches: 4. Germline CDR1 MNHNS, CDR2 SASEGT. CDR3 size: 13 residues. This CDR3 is CASSVNGGYEQYV. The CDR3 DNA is TGTGCCAGCAGTGTAAACGGGGGGTACGAGCAGTACGTC.

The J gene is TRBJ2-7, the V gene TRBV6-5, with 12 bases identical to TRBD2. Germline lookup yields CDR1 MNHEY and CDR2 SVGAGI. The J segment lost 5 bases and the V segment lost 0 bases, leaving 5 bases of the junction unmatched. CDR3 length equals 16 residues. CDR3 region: CASSYSIGLAGNEQYF. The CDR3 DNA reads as TGTGCCAGCAGTTACTCGATTGGACTAGCGGGGAACGAGCAGTACTTC.

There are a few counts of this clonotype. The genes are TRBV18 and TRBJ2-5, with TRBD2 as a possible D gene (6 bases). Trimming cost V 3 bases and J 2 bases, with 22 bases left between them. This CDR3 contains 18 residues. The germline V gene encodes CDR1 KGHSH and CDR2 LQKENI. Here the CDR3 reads CASSPDPGARGRQETQYF. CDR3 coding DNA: TGTGCCAGCTCACCGGACCCGGGAGCCCGAGGAAGGCAAGAGACCCAGTACTTC.

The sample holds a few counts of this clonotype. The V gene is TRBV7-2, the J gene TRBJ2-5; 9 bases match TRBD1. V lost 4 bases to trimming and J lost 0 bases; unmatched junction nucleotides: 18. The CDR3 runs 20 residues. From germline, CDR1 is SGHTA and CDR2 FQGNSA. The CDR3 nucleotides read TGTGCCAGCAGCTACCCCCGGGAGGAGGACAGGGGCTTGTACCAAGAGACCCAGTACTTC. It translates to CASSYPREEDRGLYQETQYF.

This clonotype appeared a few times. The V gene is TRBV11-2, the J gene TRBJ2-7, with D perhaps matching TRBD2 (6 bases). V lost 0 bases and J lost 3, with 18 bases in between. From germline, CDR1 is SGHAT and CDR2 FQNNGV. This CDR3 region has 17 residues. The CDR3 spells CASSLDRELALYYEQYV. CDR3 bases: TGTGCCAGCAGCTTAGATCGAGAACTAGCCCTCTACTACGAGCAGTACGTC.

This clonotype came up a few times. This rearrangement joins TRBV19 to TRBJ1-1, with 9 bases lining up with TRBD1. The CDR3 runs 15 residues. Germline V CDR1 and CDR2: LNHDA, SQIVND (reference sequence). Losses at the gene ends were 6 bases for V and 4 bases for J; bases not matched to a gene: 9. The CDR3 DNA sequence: TGTGCCAGTAGCCTCCCACAGGGGGCCCGCACTGAAGCTTTCTTT. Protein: CASSLPQGARTEAFF.

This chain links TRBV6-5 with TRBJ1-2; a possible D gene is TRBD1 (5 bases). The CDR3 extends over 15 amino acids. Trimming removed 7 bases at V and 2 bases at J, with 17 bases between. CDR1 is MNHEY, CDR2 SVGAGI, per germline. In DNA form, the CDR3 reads TGTGCCAGCAAACTACAGGAAACCCTGAACTATGGCTACACCTTC. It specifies CASKLQETLNYGYTF.

The CDR3 sequence: CASSVSGRDEQYF. The CDR3 coding sequence is TGTGCCAGCAGCGTATCAGGGAGGGACGAGCAGTACTTC. The chain links TRBV9 to TRBJ2-7; 7 nucleotides agree with TRBD2. This CDR3 spans 13 amino acids. Germline loops: CDR1 SGDLS, CDR2 YYNGEE. Trimming took 1 base from V and 5 from J; bases not matched to a gene: 3.

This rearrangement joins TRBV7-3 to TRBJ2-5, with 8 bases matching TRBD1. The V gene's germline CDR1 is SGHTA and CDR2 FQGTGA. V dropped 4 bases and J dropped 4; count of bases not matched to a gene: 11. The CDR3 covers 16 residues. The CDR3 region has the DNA TGTGCCAGCAGCTCCGACTCATCTACAGGGGGAGAGACCCAGTACTTC. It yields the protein CASSSDSSTGGETQYF.

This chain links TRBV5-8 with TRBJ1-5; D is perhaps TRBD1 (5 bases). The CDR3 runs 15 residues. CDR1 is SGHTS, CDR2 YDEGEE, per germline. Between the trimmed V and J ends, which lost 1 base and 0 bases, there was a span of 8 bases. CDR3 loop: CASSLIGVSNQPQHF. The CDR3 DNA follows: TGTGCCAGCAGCTTGATAGGGGTTAGCAATCAGCCCCAGCATTTT.

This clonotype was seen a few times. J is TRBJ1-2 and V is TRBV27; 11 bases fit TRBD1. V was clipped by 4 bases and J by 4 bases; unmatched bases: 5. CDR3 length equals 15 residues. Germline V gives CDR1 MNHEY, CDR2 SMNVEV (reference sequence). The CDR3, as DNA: TGTGCCAGCAGTTGGACAGGGGGCGTTTCCTATGGCTACACCTTC. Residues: CASSWTGGVSYGYTF.

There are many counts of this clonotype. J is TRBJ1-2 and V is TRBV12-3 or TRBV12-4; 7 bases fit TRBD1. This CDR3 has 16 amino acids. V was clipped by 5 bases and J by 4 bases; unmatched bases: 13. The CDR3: CASSLTDRELFYGYTF. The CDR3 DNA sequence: TGTGCCAGCAGTCTGACAGACAGGGAGCTTTTCTATGGCTACACCTTC.